These 7 T cell receptor beta chains were sequenced from one sample in a study of PD-L1 blockade in urothelial cancer. Some clones are missing from TCRdb's copy, which holds only in-frame ones; the method was immunoSEQ multiplex PCR. This sample has under 70,000 clones; about nine tenths occur once, and the top ten carry over 9%. The time point was: peripheral blood 6 weeks after treatment start. The source material was PBMCs, sampled around atezolizumab (anti-PD-L1) treatment. Every receptor here comes from a man in his 60s with urothelial cancer.

V is TRBV9 and J is TRBJ2-7; TRBD2 might be the D (6 bases). Germline CDR1 is SGDLS and CDR2 is YYNGEE. Trimming left V 0 bases short and J 6 bases short, with 13 bases between. The CDR3 is 14 amino acids. CDR3 sequence: CASSVGRLGGEQYF. The CDR3 coding sequence is TGTGCCAGCAGCGTAGGCCGACTGGGGGGCGAGCAGTACTTC.

V gene TRBV7-6 combines with J gene TRBJ2-7; maybe TRBD1 (5 bases). Trimming took off 1 base at V and 9 bases at J, with 13 bases between the two ends. Germline CDR1 SGHVS, CDR2 FNYEAQ. The CDR3 is 13 residues long. CDR3 amino acids: CASSLGLGRRQYF. The CDR3, as DNA: TGTGCCAGCAGCTTAGGCCTGGGGCGTCGGCAGTACTTC.

This CDR3 reads CASSPDRIVGKNIQYF. The CDR3 DNA is TGTGCCAGCAGCCCTGACAGGATAGTTGGCAAAAACATTCAGTACTTC. The V gene is TRBV7-9, the J gene TRBJ2-4; TRBD1 might be the D (6 bases). CDR3 length equals 16 residues. V lost 5 bases and J lost 3, with 17 bases in between. The germline V gene encodes CDR1 SEHNR and CDR2 FQNEAQ (reference sequence).

The rearrangement uses TRBV7-2 and TRBJ2-7; 8 bases are shared with TRBD2. Trimming at V came to 3 bases and at J to 5 bases, leaving 0 bases not matched to a gene. The germline V gene has CDR1 SGHTA and CDR2 FQGNSA. The CDR3 contains 12 residues. CDR3 sequence: CASSFSGNEQYF. CDR3 DNA: TGTGCCAGCAGCTTTAGCGGGAACGAGCAGTACTTC.

The chain links TRBV25-1 to TRBJ1-1; D uncertain. V was cut by 1 base and J by 6 bases, with 12 bases left in between. Germline CDR1 and CDR2: MGHDK and SYGVNS. The CDR3 is 14 amino acids. This CDR3 reads CASSESLAVPEAFF. For the CDR3, the DNA is TGTGCCAGCAGTGAATCCTTGGCAGTTCCTGAAGCTTTCTTT.

Written as DNA, the CDR3 is TGTGCCAGCAGTGATGGGGGGAACTATGGCTACACCTTC. Translation: CASSDGGNYGYTF. This sequence joins TRBV6-1 and TRBJ1-2, with D perhaps TRBD1 (5 bases). The CDR3 spans 13 residues. Germline CDR1 is MNHNS and CDR2 is SASEGT. V lost 3 bases to trimming and J lost 2 bases, with 7 bases between them.

The rearrangement joins TRBV2 to TRBJ2-3, with TRBD1 identical over 8 bases. This CDR3 has 13 residues. Trimming took 6 bases from V and 6 from J; bases not matched to a gene: 5. From germline, CDR1 is SNHLY and CDR2 FYNNEI. Written as DNA, the CDR3 is TGTGCCAGCAGGGACAGGGAAAGGGATACGCAGTATTTT. Its translation: CASRDRERDTQYF. The variable domain in full, completed from reference TRBV2 and TRBJ2-3, reads EPEVTQTPSHQVTQMGQEVILRCVPISNHLYFYWYRQILGQKVEFLVSFYNNEISEKSEIFDDQFSVERPDGSNFTLKIRSTKLEDSAMYFCASRDRERDTQYFGPGTRLTVL.